What follows are 5 T cell receptor beta chains derived from one specimen sequenced in a study of T cell repertoires in cytomegalovirus infection. These TCRs are of unknown antigen specificity. TCRdb re-called the reads with MiXCR, one entry per CDR3 protein. The table shows about 500,000 distinct CDR3 sequences, with around 35% occurring only once. Here the sequenced sample was cultured PBMCs, taken from culture after CMV antigen stimulation. These TCRs come from a human donor in good health (CMV status not recorded). Some clones in this sample may be carry-over from other donors' samples.

For the CDR3, the DNA is TGTGCCAGCAGTTTAGGTTCACAGGGAAGTGATCAGCCCCAGCATTTT. As protein: CASSLGSQGSDQPQHF. The V call is TRBV12-3 or TRBV12-4, the J call TRBJ1-5; D might be TRBD1 (6 bases). Between the trimmed V and J ends, which lost 1 base and 5 bases, there was a span of 15 bases. The CDR3 contains 16 residues.

The rearrangement joins TRBV7-2 to TRBJ2-5; no reliable D call. CDR3 length equals 11 residues. With 7 bases removed from V and 5 bases from J, the gap between germline ends came to 8 bases. The germline V gene has CDR1 SGHTA and CDR2 FQGNSA. For the CDR3, the DNA is TGTGCCAGCACCAATTCGGAGACCCAGTACTTC. Translated, it gives CASTNSETQYF.

This clonotype has at least ten counts. The gene calls are TRBV20-1 and TRBJ2-7, with 7 bases fitting TRBD1. The germline V gene encodes CDR1 DFQATT and CDR2 SNEGSKA (reference sequence). Trimming took 6 bases from V and 2 from J; bases not matched to a gene: 10. The CDR3 runs to 14 residues. The DNA of the CDR3 is TGCAGTGCGAAGGGGACAGATGGACCCTACGAGCAGTACTTC. It translates to CSAKGTDGPYEQYF.

The rearrangement links TRBV7-2 to TRBJ2-5; D is perhaps TRBD2 (6 bases). This CDR3 contains 15 residues. Trimming left V 5 bases short and J 2 bases short, with 15 bases between. From germline, CDR1 is SGHTA and CDR2 FQGNSA. The CDR3: CASSPAASEQETQYF. CDR3 DNA: TGTGCCAGCAGCCCCGCGGCTAGCGAGCAAGAGACCCAGTACTTC.

The V call is TRBV11-2, the J call TRBJ2-5; 7 positions agree with TRBD2. The CDR3 sequence is 15 residues long. The junction had 8 bases not matched to a gene; V was cut back by 2 bases and J by 5 bases. CDR1 is SGHAT and CDR2 is FQNNGV in the germline V gene. The CDR3 DNA reads TGTGCCAGCAGCTTAACGCTGGGAGGGAGGGAGACCCAGTACTTC. It yields the protein CASSLTLGGRETQYF.